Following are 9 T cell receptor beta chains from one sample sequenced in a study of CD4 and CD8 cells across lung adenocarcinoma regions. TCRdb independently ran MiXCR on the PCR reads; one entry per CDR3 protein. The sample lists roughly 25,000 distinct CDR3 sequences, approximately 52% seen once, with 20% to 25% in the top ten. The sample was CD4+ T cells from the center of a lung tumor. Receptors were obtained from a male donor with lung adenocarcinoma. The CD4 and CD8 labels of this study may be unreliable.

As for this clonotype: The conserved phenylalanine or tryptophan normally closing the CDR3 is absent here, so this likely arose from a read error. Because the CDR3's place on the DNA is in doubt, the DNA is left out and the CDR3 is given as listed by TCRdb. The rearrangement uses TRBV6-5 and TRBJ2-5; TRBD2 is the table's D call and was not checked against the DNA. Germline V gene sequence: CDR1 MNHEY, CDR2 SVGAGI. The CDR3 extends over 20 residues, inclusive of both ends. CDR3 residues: CASSYSIGAGGPSWQETQFL.

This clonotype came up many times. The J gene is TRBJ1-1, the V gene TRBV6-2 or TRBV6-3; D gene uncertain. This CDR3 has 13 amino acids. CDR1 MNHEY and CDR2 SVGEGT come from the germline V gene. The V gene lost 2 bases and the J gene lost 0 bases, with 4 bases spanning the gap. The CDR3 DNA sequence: TGTGCCAGCAGTTACCTGGTGAACACTGAAGCTTTCTTT. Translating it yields CASSYLVNTEAFF.

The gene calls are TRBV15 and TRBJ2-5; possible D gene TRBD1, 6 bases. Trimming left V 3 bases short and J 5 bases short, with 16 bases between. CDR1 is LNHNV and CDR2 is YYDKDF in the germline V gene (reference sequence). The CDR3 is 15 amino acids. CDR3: CATSRDLRGLETQYF. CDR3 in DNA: TGTGCCACCAGCAGGGACCTCAGGGGCTTGGAGACCCAGTACTTC.

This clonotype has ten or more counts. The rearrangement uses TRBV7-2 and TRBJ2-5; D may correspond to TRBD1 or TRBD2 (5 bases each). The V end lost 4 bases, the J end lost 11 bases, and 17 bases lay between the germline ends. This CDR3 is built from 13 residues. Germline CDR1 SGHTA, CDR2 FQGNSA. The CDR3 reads CASSSGPNGEQYF. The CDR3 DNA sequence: TGTGCCAGCAGCTCAGGGCCTAATGGGGAGCAGTACTTC.

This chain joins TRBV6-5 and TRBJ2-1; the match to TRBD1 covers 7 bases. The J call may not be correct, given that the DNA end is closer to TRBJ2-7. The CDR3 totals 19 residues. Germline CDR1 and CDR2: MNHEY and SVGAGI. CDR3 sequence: CASSSYRTGSVVPSYEQYF. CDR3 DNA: TGTGCCAGCAGTTCATACCGGACAGGTTCCGTTGTCCCGTCCTACGAGCAGTACTTC.

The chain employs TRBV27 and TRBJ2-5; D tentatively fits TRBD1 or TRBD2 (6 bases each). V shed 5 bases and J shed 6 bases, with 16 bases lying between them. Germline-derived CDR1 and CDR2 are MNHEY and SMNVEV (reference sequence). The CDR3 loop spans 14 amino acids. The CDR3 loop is CASSPVGGPKTQYF. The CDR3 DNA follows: TGTGCCAGCAGTCCCGTGGGGGGCCCAAAGACCCAGTACTTC.

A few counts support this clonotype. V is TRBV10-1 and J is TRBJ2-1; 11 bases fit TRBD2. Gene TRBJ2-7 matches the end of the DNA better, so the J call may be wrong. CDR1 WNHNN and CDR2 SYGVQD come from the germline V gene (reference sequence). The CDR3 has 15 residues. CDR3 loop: CASSEGLAGTAKQYF. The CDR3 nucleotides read TGCGCCAGCAGTGAGGGACTAGCGGGCACCGCCAAGCAGTACTTC.

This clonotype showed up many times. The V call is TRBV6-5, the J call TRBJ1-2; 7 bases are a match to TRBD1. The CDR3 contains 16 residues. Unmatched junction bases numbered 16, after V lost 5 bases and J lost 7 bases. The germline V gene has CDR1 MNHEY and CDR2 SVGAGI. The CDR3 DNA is TGTGCCAGCAGTCGCCTAGGGACAGCGGCGGGGACTGGCTACACCTTC. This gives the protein CASSRLGTAAGTGYTF.

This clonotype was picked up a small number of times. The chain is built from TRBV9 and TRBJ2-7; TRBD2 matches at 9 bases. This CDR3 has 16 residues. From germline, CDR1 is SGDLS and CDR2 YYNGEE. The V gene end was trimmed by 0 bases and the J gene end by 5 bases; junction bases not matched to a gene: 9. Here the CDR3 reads CASSVGPLAGLHEQYF. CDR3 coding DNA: TGTGCCAGCAGCGTAGGCCCCCTAGCGGGATTACACGAGCAGTACTTC.